This T cell receptor (beta chain) was found in a study of vaccination and CD4 T cells after COVID-19. Turning to the study itself: Stimulation used overlapping spike peptides from SARS-CoV-2, HCoV-NL63, HCoV-OC43 and HCoV-229E.

There are 13 residues in the CDR3. Trimming removed 7 bases at V and 3 bases at J, with 13 bases between. Germline values: CDR1 DFQATT, CDR2 SNEGSKA (reference sequence). Findings of the study overall: The median proportion of reactive clones detected only post-vaccination in convalescent patients was 86.3%.

The treatment denotes: approximately 11-day PBMC culture with coronavirus spike peptide pools or control peptides (ViraFEST assay). ViraFEST relied on peptide pools to expand antigen-specific T cells; the TCRs were sequenced afterward. Remarks on this clonotype: Antigen unknown.

Researchers used the Oncomine TCR Beta short-read assay to sequence DNA from cultured CD4+ T cells. Investigators obtained genomic DNA by extraction from cultured CD4+ T cells. TCRdb passed the PCR reads through MiXCR, listing each CDR3 protein once. This table holds over 10,000 distinct CDR3 sequences, 45% to 60% found once. The chain uses TRBV20-1 and TRBJ1-5; D is unclear. Sequencing was performed on CD4+ T cells from blood, cultured in vitro. The TCR originated in a human donor who had recovered from COVID-19. CDR3 DNA: TGCAGTGTCAGCAGGACCCTCAATCAGCCCCAGCATTTT. Protein product: CSVSRTLNQPQHF.